The text below deals with one TCR beta chain. Its antigen is still unknown. Method: immunoSEQ multiplex PCR; TCRdb's copy keeps in-frame clones and lacks some. The sample holds 14,000 or so clones, around 79% seen once. Germline V gene data show CDR1 as SGDLS and CDR2 as YYNGEE. This CDR3 contains 15 residues. The V end lost 7 bases, the J end lost 5 bases, and 21 bases lay between the germline ends. The data derive from a study of OX40 agonist ivuxolimab in advanced cancers. About the study: Patients in dose escalation had liver, melanoma, kidney or head and neck cancers.

General study points: Averaged across samples, CD8+ T cells carried more expanded clones than CD4+ did. Clonal expansion among partial responders at 0.1-3.0 mg/kg ranked near the lowest.

This clonotype was sampled from an adult with an advanced solid tumor such as melanoma, head and neck, liver or kidney cancer. This chain uses TRBV9 with TRBJ1-1, with a tentative D call TRBD1 (5 bases). The source material was CD4+ or CD8+ T cells sorted from blood, sampled in a trial of the OX40 agonist ivuxolimab. The CDR3 loop is CASATEEGLGTEAFF. Written as DNA, the CDR3 is TGTGCCAGCGCGACGGAGGAGGGGTTGGGGACTGAAGCTTTCTTT.